The following is a T cell receptor (beta chain) sequence with its context. Its antigen is not known. The data derive from a study of T-cell reconstitution after alpha-beta-depleted transplantation in children. Regarding the study as a whole: There were reportedly several hundred expanded graft clones from which alpha-beta T cells came about two months after transplant. At the one-year point after transplant, T-cell counts and TCRbeta diversity were found to come mostly from T cells that had been newly produced. Surviving recipient T cells and thymic progenitors accounted for the high day-60 TCRbeta diversity observed in some patients.

It was with unique molecular identifiers that the TCRbeta library was prepared. TCRdb recomputed calls from the PCR reads with MiXCR, one row per CDR3 protein. The table shows about 600,000 distinct CDR3 sequences, with about 21% occurring only once. This sequence was found in a boy younger than two who had a stem cell transplant for acute myeloid leukemia, so the T cells may come from the graft donor. The sequencing used PBMCs, mostly from graft donor cells, collected 360 days after TCRalphabeta/CD19-depleted stem cell transplant.

The CDR3 is CSARDLYGAHSYNEQFF. In DNA form, the CDR3 reads TGCAGTGCTAGAGATCTCTACGGGGCGCACTCCTACAATGAGCAGTTCTTC. The rearrangement joins TRBV20-1 to TRBJ2-1; perhaps D is TRBD1 or TRBD2 (5 bases each). Trimming shortened V by 0 bases and J by 0 bases, and 15 bases separated the two germline ends. CDR3 size: 17 residues. Germline V gives CDR1 DFQATT, CDR2 SNEGSKA (reference sequence).